This T cell receptor beta chain was sequenced in a study of blood T cell repertoires in COVID-19. Method: immunoSEQ multiplex PCR; TCRdb's copy keeps in-frame clones and lacks some. Of more than 60,000 clones listed, over 80% are singletons. On this clone: An end of the junction differs from the germline gene, which may be a read error.

The germline V gene encodes CDR1 ENHRY and CDR2 SYGVKD. The CDR3 runs 13 residues. The chain uses TRBV10-3 and TRBJ1-1, with D uncertain. Sequencing input: peripheral blood. The TCR comes from a human donor in a cohort sampled during active COVID-19. CDR3 coding DNA: TGTGCCATCAGGGAGTCGAGGGACACTGAAGCTTTCTTT. It specifies CAIRESRDTEAFF.